The 29 T cell receptor beta chains presented below share a single source sample, sequenced in a study of neurological immune-mediated disorders. TCRdb ran MiXCR on the 5' RACE reads and lists one entry per CDR3 protein. The data show tens of thousands of distinct CDR3 sequences, about 9.4% seen once. The time point denotes: longitudinal time-point 1 (baseline). Sample: PBMCs. Source of these receptors: a man aged 25 to 40 in good health.

This clonotype was counted at least ten times. The gene calls are TRBV11-1 and TRBJ2-1, with D unclear. The germline V gene has CDR1 SGHAT and CDR2 FQDESV (reference sequence). This CDR3 comprises 13 residues. CDR3 in amino acids: CASGVGWFNEQFF. CDR3 bases: TGTGCTTCCGGTGTAGGTTGGTTCAATGAGCAGTTCTTC.

The table lists this clonotype with many counts. V is TRBV5-5 and J is TRBJ1-1; D is unresolved. Trimming left V 4 bases short and J 4 bases short, with 14 bases between. Per the germline V gene, CDR1 is SGHKS and CDR2 is YYEKEE (reference sequence). The CDR3 loop spans 14 amino acids. The CDR3 region has the DNA TGTGCCAGCAGCCACCATCCGAGTTTCACTGAAGCTTTCTTT. Amino acid sequence: CASSHHPSFTEAFF.

This clonotype was counted at least ten times. In DNA form, the CDR3 reads TGTGCCAGCTCACCACTTGAAGGGCCCGAGCAGTACTTC. Its protein product is CASSPLEGPEQYF. The chain recombines TRBV18 with TRBJ2-7; D gene uncertain. Germline V gives CDR1 KGHSH, CDR2 LQKENI. The CDR3 is 13 amino acids. V lost 1 base to trimming and J lost 6 bases, with 10 bases between them.

This clonotype was seen repeatedly, ten times or more. The chain joins TRBV27 to TRBJ2-1; no definite D call. This CDR3 is 15 amino acids long. CDR1 and CDR2 from the germline V gene are MNHEY and SMNVEV (reference sequence). Trimming pared 1 base from V and 0 bases from J, leaving 7 bases between. The CDR3: CASSLLTSSYNEQFF. The CDR3 region has the DNA TGTGCCAGCAGTTTATTAACGAGCTCCTACAATGAGCAGTTCTTC.

This clonotype was detected once. This rearrangement joins TRBV7-2 to TRBJ2-4; 9 nucleotides match TRBD1. From germline, CDR1 is SGHTA and CDR2 FQGNSA. The CDR3 has 14 amino acids. V was clipped by 1 base and J by 9 bases; unmatched bases: 4. For the CDR3, the DNA is TGTGCCAGCAGCTTAGTTTGGACAGGGGCCATTCAGTACTTC. Protein: CASSLVWTGAIQYF.

V gene TRBV20-1 combines with J gene TRBJ1-5; no clear D. Germline V lookup: CDR1 DFQATT, CDR2 SNEGSKA (reference sequence). The CDR3 covers 13 residues. Trimming pared 8 bases from V and 11 bases from J, leaving 22 bases between. The CDR3 DNA reads as TGCAGTTCCGCGGATACCCGTGGATGGGCCCAGCATTTT. Its protein is CSSADTRGWAQHF.

The CDR3 loop is CASSPGGIGTGELFF. The CDR3 DNA sequence: TGTGCCAGCAGCCCGGGGGGGATCGGCACCGGGGAGCTGTTTTTT. This chain links TRBV7-2 with TRBJ2-2; TRBD2 aligns across 8 bases. The J segment lost 4 bases and the V segment lost 5 bases, leaving 6 bases of the junction unmatched. Germline V gives CDR1 SGHTA, CDR2 FQGNSA. The CDR3 spans 15 residues.

This clonotype occurred many times. The chain is built from TRBV5-6 and TRBJ1-1; 8 bases match TRBD1. The V gene end was trimmed by 3 bases and the J gene end by 4 bases; junction bases not matched to a gene: 5. Looked up from germline, CDR1 is SGHDT and CDR2 is YYEEEE. The CDR3 contains 14 residues. The CDR3 coding sequence is TGTGCCAGCAGCTGGACAGGGTTGGGCACTGAAGCTTTCTTT. It codes for CASSWTGLGTEAFF. The whole variable domain, filled in from reference TRBV5-6 and TRBJ1-1, reads DAGVTQSPTHLIKTRGQQVTLRCSPKSGHDTVSWYQQALGQGPQFIFQYYEEEERQRGNFPDRFSGHQFPNYSSELNVNALLLGDSALYLCASSWTGLGTEAFFGQGTRLTVV.

This clonotype occurred many times. This chain joins TRBV27 and TRBJ2-3; D remains unclear. V lost 8 bases, J lost 8 bases, and 14 bases lay in between. The CDR3 totals 12 residues. Germline loops: CDR1 MNHEY, CDR2 SMNVEV (reference sequence). CDR3 coding DNA: TGTGCCAGCCGGCCGTACTCCGGTACGCAGTATTTT. Its translation: CASRPYSGTQYF.

This clonotype was detected many times. This chain joins TRBV5-1 and TRBJ1-4; D may be TRBD1 (5 bases). CDR1 and CDR2 from the germline V gene are SGHRS and YFSETQ. The CDR3 runs 19 residues. Trimming removed 0 bases at V and 0 bases at J, with 18 bases between. The CDR3: CASSLVWGDSKATNEKLFF. The CDR3 region has the DNA TGCGCCAGCAGCTTGGTATGGGGAGACAGCAAAGCAACTAATGAAAAACTGTTTTTT.

This clonotype was picked up many times. V usage is TRBV20-1 and J usage is TRBJ2-1; 7 bases match TRBD2. CDR1 DFQATT and CDR2 SNEGSKA come from the germline V gene (reference sequence). The CDR3 covers 12 residues. V shed 8 bases and J 7 bases; nucleotides not matched to a gene: 8. The chain's CDR3 is CSSGLGGNEQFF. CDR3 DNA: TGCAGTAGTGGACTAGGCGGTAATGAGCAGTTCTTC.

This clonotype has at least ten counts. This chain joins TRBV19 and TRBJ2-5; D perhaps matches TRBD1 (5 bases). CDR1 is LNHDA and CDR2 is SQIVND in the germline V gene (reference sequence). There are 15 residues in the CDR3. V was shortened by 3 bases and J by 5 bases, with 16 bases between the two germline ends. CDR3 residues: CASSIGPSGSETQYF. CDR3 bases: TGTGCCAGTAGTATTGGCCCGTCAGGGTCGGAGACCCAGTACTTC.

This clonotype was picked up many times. The chain carries TRBV7-2 and TRBJ2-1, with 10 bases matching TRBD1. The CDR3 sequence is 16 residues long. Germline V gene lookup returns CDR1 SGHTA and CDR2 FQGNSA. The V segment lost 1 base and the J segment 4 bases; nucleotides outside the gene matches: 4. The CDR3: CASSLGRQGAYNEQFF. The CDR3 DNA reads as TGTGCCAGCAGCTTAGGCAGACAGGGGGCTTACAATGAGCAGTTCTTC.

In this sample, this clonotype turned up a few times. This chain connects TRBV11-1 to TRBJ1-1; D is possibly TRBD1 (5 bases). Trimming stripped 1 base from V and 4 bases from J, with 13 bases between. The germline CDR1 and CDR2 sequences are SGHAT and FQDESV (reference sequence). The CDR3 length is 15 residues. CDR3 protein: CASSLVGGRGTEAFF. The DNA for the CDR3 is TGTGCCAGCAGCTTAGTCGGGGGTCGGGGCACTGAAGCTTTCTTT. Full variable domain (outside the CDR3, taken from reference TRBV11-1 and TRBJ1-1): EAEVAQSPRYKITEKSQAVAFWCDPISGHATLYWYRQILGQGPELLVQFQDESVVDDSQLPKDRFSAERLKGVDSTLKIQPAELGDSAMYLCASSLVGGRGTEAFFGQGTRLTVV.

This clonotype was counted ten times or more. J is TRBJ2-7 and V is TRBV15; 7 bases fit TRBD1. J was trimmed by 5 bases and V by 3 bases; bases with no gene match: 13. Germline V gives CDR1 LNHNV, CDR2 YYDKDF (reference sequence). CDR3 length: 16 residues. CDR3 protein: CATSRSGDSKLHEQYF. Here the CDR3 DNA reads TGTGCCACCAGCAGGAGTGGGGACAGCAAGCTCCACGAGCAGTACTTC.

At least ten counts were recorded for this clonotype. The chain has TRBV5-1 and TRBJ1-2; 9 bases fit TRBD1. In germline, CDR1 is SGHRS, CDR2 YFSETQ. After removal of 3 bases from V and 4 bases from J, the junction contained 7 bases not matched to a gene. The CDR3 has 15 amino acids. The CDR3 nucleotides are TGCGCCAGCAGCTCCGAACAGGGGGCGGCCTATGGCTACACCTTC. This gives the protein CASSSEQGAAYGYTF.

This clonotype appeared many times. This sequence joins TRBV18 and TRBJ2-7; D could derive from TRBD1 or TRBD2 (5 bases each). There are 12 residues in the CDR3. Germline V CDR1 and CDR2: KGHSH, LQKENI. V lost 3 bases to trimming and J lost 3 bases, with 6 bases between them. The CDR3 DNA reads as TGTGCCAGCTCACCGAGGGGCTACGAGCAGTACTTC. This gives the protein CASSPRGYEQYF.

This clonotype has at least ten counts. V gene TRBV20-1 combines with J gene TRBJ2-1, with 7 bases that match TRBD2. The trim removed 3 bases at V and 11 bases at J, leaving 13 bases unmatched. The germline V gene encodes CDR1 DFQATT and CDR2 SNEGSKA (reference sequence). This CDR3 is 14 amino acids long. CDR3 residues: CSASGTSLAEKQFF. CDR3 DNA sequence: TGCAGTGCTAGTGGGACCTCTCTAGCGGAGAAGCAGTTCTTC.

The table lists this clonotype with many counts. The chain has TRBV11-2 and TRBJ2-4; 14 bases are a match to TRBD2. Unmatched junction bases numbered 5, after V lost 3 bases and J lost 1 base. Germline V gene sequence: CDR1 SGHAT, CDR2 FQNNGV. The CDR3 spans 18 residues. CDR3 sequence: CASSLTSGRAGAKNIQYF. CDR3 coding DNA: TGTGCCAGCAGCTTGACTAGCGGGAGGGCTGGGGCCAAAAACATTCAGTACTTC.

This clonotype was counted many times. V is TRBV5-1 and J is TRBJ2-3; D is unresolved. The CDR3 is 12 residues long. Per the germline V gene, CDR1 is SGHRS and CDR2 is YFSETQ. V lost 4 bases, J lost 2 bases, and 5 bases lay in between. The CDR3 spells CASSTNTDTQYF. The CDR3 DNA is TGCGCCAGCAGCACAAACACAGATACGCAGTATTTT.

This clonotype was counted ten times or more. V gene TRBV9 combines with J gene TRBJ2-3; 9 nucleotides match TRBD1. Germline-derived CDR1 and CDR2 are SGDLS and YYNGEE. Trimming at V came to 3 bases and at J to 4 bases, leaving 6 bases not matched to a gene. The CDR3 is 15 residues long. The CDR3 loop reads CASSAEQGAADTQYF. The CDR3 nucleotides are TGTGCCAGCAGCGCCGAACAGGGGGCGGCAGATACGCAGTATTTT.

This chain joins TRBV14 and TRBJ2-5; D ambiguous. Germline-derived CDR1 and CDR2 are SGHDN and FVKESK. V dropped 5 bases and J dropped 0 bases, with 4 bases sitting between them. This CDR3 contains 12 residues. CDR3 region: CASSGYQETQYF. The CDR3 region has the DNA TGTGCCAGCAGCGGGTACCAAGAGACCCAGTACTTC.

The V gene is TRBV7-9, the J gene TRBJ2-7; D not certain. V dropped 0 bases and J dropped 3 bases, with 9 bases sitting between them. Germline CDR1 SEHNR, CDR2 FQNEAQ (reference sequence). The CDR3 runs 14 residues. CDR3 coding DNA: TGTGCCAGCAGCTTAGCTCGTCAGGACTACGAGCAGTACTTC. It is translated as CASSLARQDYEQYF.

This clonotype was seen many times. CDR3 residues: CSAFSGTGGYEQYF. The CDR3 coding sequence is TGCAGTGCTTTTTCCGGGACAGGGGGGTACGAGCAGTACTTC. The chain links TRBV20-1 to TRBJ2-7; 11 bases are shared with TRBD1. The length of the CDR3 is 14 residues. The junction had 7 bases not matched to a gene; V was cut back by 5 bases and J by 4 bases. CDR1 is DFQATT, CDR2 SNEGSKA, per germline (reference sequence).

This clonotype was seen at least ten times. J is TRBJ1-3 and V is TRBV4-2; possible D gene TRBD1, 5 bases. The CDR3 extends over 17 amino acids. Trimming stripped 4 bases from V and 0 bases from J, with 16 bases between. Germline values: CDR1 LGHNA, CDR2 YNFKEQ. CDR3 sequence: CASSLHQGDVSGNTIYF. In DNA form, the CDR3 reads TGTGCCAGCAGCCTTCACCAGGGAGACGTCTCTGGAAACACCATATATTTT.

This clonotype has a count of ten or more. J is TRBJ1-2 and V is TRBV12-3 or TRBV12-4; D is ambiguous. V dropped 6 bases and J dropped 2 bases, with 10 bases sitting between them. The CDR3 sequence is 13 residues long. CDR3 in amino acids: CASRPSENYGYTF. CDR3 nucleotide sequence: TGTGCCAGCAGGCCCTCCGAGAACTATGGCTACACCTTC.

The sample holds many counts of this clonotype. The V call is TRBV12-3 or TRBV12-4, the J call TRBJ2-5; D call uncertain. With 5 bases removed from V and 2 bases from J, the gap between germline ends came to 18 bases. The CDR3 runs 16 residues. DNA of the CDR3: TGTGCCAGCAGTCACCACAGTGGCCCACAACAAGAGACCCAGTACTTC. Protein product: CASSHHSGPQQETQYF.

This clonotype came up many times. This chain joins TRBV3-1 and TRBJ2-1; TRBD1 aligns across 11 bases. The V gene's germline CDR1 is LGHDT and CDR2 YNNKEL (reference sequence). The V gene end was trimmed by 4 bases and the J gene end by 8 bases; junction bases not matched to a gene: 4. This CDR3 has 14 residues. DNA of the CDR3: TGTGCCAGCAGCCGGACAGGGGGCGGATATGAGCAGTTCTTC. This translates into CASSRTGGGYEQFF.

This clonotype was counted only a few times. This chain uses TRBV20-1 with TRBJ2-1; TRBD2 aligns across 7 bases. The length of the CDR3 is 16 residues. CDR1 DFQATT and CDR2 SNEGSKA come from the germline V gene (reference sequence). V trimming: 3 bases; J trimming: 3 bases; junction bases outside the gene matches: 11. The CDR3 here is CSARPPPSGSYNEQFF. The CDR3 nucleotides read TGCAGTGCTAGGCCCCCCCCTAGCGGCAGCTACAATGAGCAGTTCTTC.